What follows describes a single TCR beta chain. What it binds is not known. This entry is derived from a study of T cell responses to AZD1222 COVID-19 vaccine. Between the trimmed V and J ends, which lost 3 bases and 4 bases, there was a span of 9 bases. Germline V lookup: CDR1 SEHNR, CDR2 FQNEAQ (reference sequence). The CDR3 length is 14 residues. TCRdb's table, derived via immunoSEQ multiplex PCR, lists solely in-frame clones and lacks some. This sample has under 40,000 clones, with about 84% found just once. Study-level results: Nearly half of spike-specific TCRs reportedly target unmutated variant regions.

The TCR was taken from an adult who received the AZD1222 COVID-19 vaccine. J is TRBJ2-2 and V is TRBV7-9; D uncertain. Source: peripheral blood, taken 28 days after the second AZD1222 dose. The CDR3 DNA reads TGTGCCAGCAGCTTTACGATGGGCACCGGGGAGCTGTTTTTT. It translates to CASSFTMGTGELFF.